This TCR beta chain appears in the sequencing data of a study of radiotherapy plus CTLA-4 blockade in lung cancer. The CDR3 loop spans 14 amino acids. In germline, CDR1 is LNHDA, CDR2 SQIVND (reference sequence). Trimming removed 5 bases from V and 1 base from J, with 11 bases in between. Those patients who had chemo-refractory metastatic non-small-cell lung cancer were given focal radiation along with CTLA-4 blockade through ipilimumab. A few counts support this clone. Antigen: not known. Study findings and constraints: Once radiotherapy plus ipilimumab had been given, TCR clones derived from tumor expanded in blood.

The protocol was immunoSEQ multiplex PCR, while the TCRdb copy is restricted to in-frame clones and leaves out a portion. The repertoire includes about 77,000 clones, roughly 74% of them detected once, and more than 8% sits in the top ten. This TCR was sampled from a human donor with non-small cell lung cancer whose response to radiotherapy plus ipilimumab could not be evaluated. V usage is TRBV19 and J usage is TRBJ1-1; D remains unclear. This material consisted of peripheral blood, taken from a patient treated with radiotherapy plus ipilimumab. CDR3 DNA sequence: TGTGCCAGTAGTGACGGGTGGCGGAACACTGAAGCTTTCTTT. Its translation: CASSDGWRNTEAFF.